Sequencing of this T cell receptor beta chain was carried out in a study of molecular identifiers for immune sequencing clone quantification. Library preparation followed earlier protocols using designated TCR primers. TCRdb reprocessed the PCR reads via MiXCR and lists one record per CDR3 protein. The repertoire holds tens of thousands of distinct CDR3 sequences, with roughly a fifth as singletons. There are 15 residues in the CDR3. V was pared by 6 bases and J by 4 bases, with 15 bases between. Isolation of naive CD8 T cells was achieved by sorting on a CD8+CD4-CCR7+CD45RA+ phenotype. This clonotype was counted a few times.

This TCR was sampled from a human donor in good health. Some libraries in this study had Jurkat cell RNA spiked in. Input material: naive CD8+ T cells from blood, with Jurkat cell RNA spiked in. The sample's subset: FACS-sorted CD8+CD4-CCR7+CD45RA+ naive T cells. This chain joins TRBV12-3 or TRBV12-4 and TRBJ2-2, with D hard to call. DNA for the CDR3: TGTGCCAGCAGCATAGTCGGACGGATCACCGGGGAGCTGTTTTTT. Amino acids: CASSIVGRITGELFF.